A selection of T cell receptor beta chains follows, all from one sample in a study of cytomegalovirus exposure and HLA in healthy donors. Using immunoSEQ multiplex PCR, the repertoire was profiled, and TCRdb retains in-frame clones only, with some absent. The table has tens of thousands of clones, around 79% seen once. The material sequenced was PBMCs. Source of these receptors: a woman between 35 and 50 years old in good health and CMV-seropositive. Both conserved end residues are part of each CDR3. Fields, in order: D gene, V gene, CDR3 length, clone size, J gene, CDR3 DNA, CDR3 protein. The D gene is left open where the match is weak. Clone size, where shown, is once, few, many, or a class for clones that have expanded.

.,TRBV1,12,.,TRBJ2-1,TGCACCAGCAGCCAAGTGTCGGCTAGCGGGTTCTTC,CTSSQVSASGFF
TRBD1,TRBV28,13,.,TRBJ1-1,TGTGCCAGTGAGACAGGGGGTAGGGCTGAAGCTTTCTTT,CASETGGRAEAFF
TRBD1,TRBV6-6,16,.,TRBJ1-4,TGTGCCAGCAGAACCAATCCCGGGACAGGGGAGGAAAAACTGTTTTTT,CASRTNPGTGEEKLFF
.,TRBV5-1,15,.,TRBJ2-7,TGCGCCAGCAGCTTGGCCCAGGGAATCTCCTACGAGCAGTACTTC,CASSLAQGISYEQYF
TRBD1,TRBV9,14,.,TRBJ2-7,TGTGCCAGCAGCGAGACAGGGGACCCCTACGAGCAGTACTTC,CASSETGDPYEQYF
.,TRBV5-6,14,.,TRBJ1-2,TGTGCCAGCAGCTCCGGAGGGGGGGTCAGTGGCTACACCTTC,CASSSGGGVSGYTF
TRBD1,TRBV27,16,.,TRBJ2-7,TGTGCCAGCAGTTTTCTCGACGGGACAGGGAAACACGAGCAGTACTTC,CASSFLDGTGKHEQYF
TRBD1,TRBV7-9,15,.,TRBJ2-4,TGTGCCAGCAGCGACACAGGGGGCCCGGACCTCGTGGAGTACTTC,CASSDTGGPDLVEYF
TRBD2,TRBV7-9,16,.,TRBJ2-3,TGTGCCAGCAGCTTAGGGGTCGGACTAGCGGGAGATACGCAGTATTTT,CASSLGVGLAGDTQYF
TRBD1,TRBV10-2,13,.,TRBJ1-5,TGCGCCAGCAGCGGGACAGGGCCTCAGCCCCAGCATTTT,CASSGTGPQPQHF
.,TRBV5-1,18,few,TRBJ1-1,TGCGCCAGCAGCTCGTCCCCAGGGGACCTCTACATGAACACTGAAGCTTTCTTT,CASSSSPGDLYMNTEAFF
.,TRBV28,14,.,TRBJ1-1,TGTGCCAGCAGTATGAGGCAATCGTCCACTGAAGCTTTCTTT,CASSMRQSSTEAFF
.,TRBV10-3,14,.,TRBJ1-1,TGTGCCATCGGGGGGGTCGGGGGAAAGTCTGAAGCTTTCTTT,CAIGGVGGKSEAFF
.,TRBV29-1,15,.,TRBJ1-2,TGCAGCGCTCTCGAACCAATTCAGGGGAATCATGGCTACACCTTC,CSALEPIQGNHGYTF
TRBD2,TRBV9,13,.,TRBJ2-2,TGTGCCAGCCAGCGGGAGAACACCGGGGAGCTGTTTTTT,CASQRENTGELFF
.,TRBV28,14,.,TRBJ2-2,TGTGCCAGCAGTCCCCTCGCGAACACCGGGGAGCTGTTTTTT,CASSPLANTGELFF
TRBD2,TRBV9,14,few,TRBJ2-7,TGTGCCAGCAGCGAACTAGCGATGTTGGGCGAGCAGTACTTC,CASSELAMLGEQYF
TRBD2,TRBV6-1,15,.,TRBJ2-5,TGTGCCAGCAGTGAACTAGCGGGGGGGCAAGAGACCCAGTACTTC,CASSELAGGQETQYF
TRBD2,TRBV7-2,15,.,TRBJ2-3,TGTGCCAGCAGCTCCCCCAGCGGGACCACAGATACGCAGTATTTT,CASSSPSGTTDTQYF
.,TRBV7-2,13,.,TRBJ2-3,TGTGCCAGCAGCCGTGTAGGGGTTGATACGCAGTATTTT,CASSRVGVDTQYF
.,TRBV5-1,15,.,TRBJ1-1,TGCGCCAGCAGCCCTGAATCGCGGAGGAACACTGAAGCTTTCTTT,CASSPESRRNTEAFF
TRBD2,TRBV19,14,.,TRBJ2-5,TGTGCCAGTAGTATTGGGGGGGTCGGGGAGACCCAGTACTTC,CASSIGGVGETQYF
TRBD2,TRBV28,20,.,TRBJ2-4,TGTGCCAGCAGTTTGTACGGCCAAGGGGCCCTCGGGGGGACCAAAAACATTCAGTACTTC,CASSLYGQGALGGTKNIQYF
.,TRBV28,15,.,TRBJ1-1,TGTGCCAGCAGTACAAAGCGGGGATTTCCCCAGGGAGCTTTCTTT,CASSTKRGFPQGAFF
.,TRBV27,15,.,TRBJ1-5,TGTGCCAGCAGTTTACTGGCAGGGTCAAATCAGCCCCAGCATTTT,CASSLLAGSNQPQHF
.,TRBV4-1,14,once,TRBJ1-1,TGCGCCAGCAGCCCGAAGGGACTAGGCACTGAAGCTTTCTTT,CASSPKGLGTEAFF
.,TRBV6-6,14,.,TRBJ2-7,TGTGCCAGCGGTTCCCAACAGGGCCCCTACGAGCAGTACTTC,CASGSQQGPYEQYF
TRBD2,TRBV7-2,14,.,TRBJ2-7,TGTGCCAGCAGCATTAGCGGGAGCTCCTACGAGCAGTACTTC,CASSISGSSYEQYF
.,TRBV4-2,15,.,TRBJ2-2,TGTGCCAGCAGCCAAGAAACCCTAGGTCCCGGGGAGCTGTTTTTT,CASSQETLGPGELFF